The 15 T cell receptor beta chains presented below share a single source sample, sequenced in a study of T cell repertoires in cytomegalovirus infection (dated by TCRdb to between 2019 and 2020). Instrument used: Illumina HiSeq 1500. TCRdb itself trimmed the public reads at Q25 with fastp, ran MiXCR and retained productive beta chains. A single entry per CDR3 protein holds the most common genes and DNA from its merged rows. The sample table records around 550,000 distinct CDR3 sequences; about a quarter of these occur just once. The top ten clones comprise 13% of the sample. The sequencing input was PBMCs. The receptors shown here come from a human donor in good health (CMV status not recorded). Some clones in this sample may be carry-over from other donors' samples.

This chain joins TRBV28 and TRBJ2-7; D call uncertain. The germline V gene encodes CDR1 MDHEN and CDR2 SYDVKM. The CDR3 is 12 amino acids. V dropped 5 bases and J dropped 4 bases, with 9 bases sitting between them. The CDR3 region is CASSNGKYEQYF. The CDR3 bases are TGTGCCAGCAGTAATGGAAAGTACGAGCAGTACTTC.

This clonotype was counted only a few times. The CDR3 DNA follows: TGCAGTGTCCCACTTTCCGGGACTAGCGGGACCTACAATGAGCAGTTCTTC. Its translation: CSVPLSGTSGTYNEQFF. The rearrangement links TRBV20-1 to TRBJ2-1; 13 nucleotides match TRBD2. Germline V lookup: CDR1 DFQATT, CDR2 SNEGSKA (reference sequence). J was trimmed by 2 bases and V by 7 bases; bases with no gene match: 11. This CDR3 is built from 17 residues.

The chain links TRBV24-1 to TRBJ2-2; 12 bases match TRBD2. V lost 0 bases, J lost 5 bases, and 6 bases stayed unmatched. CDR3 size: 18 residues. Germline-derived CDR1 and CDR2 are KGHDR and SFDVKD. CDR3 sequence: CATSDLLAGGPGTGELFF. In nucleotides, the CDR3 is TGTGCCACCAGTGATTTGCTAGCGGGAGGGCCCGGGACCGGGGAGCTGTTTTTT.

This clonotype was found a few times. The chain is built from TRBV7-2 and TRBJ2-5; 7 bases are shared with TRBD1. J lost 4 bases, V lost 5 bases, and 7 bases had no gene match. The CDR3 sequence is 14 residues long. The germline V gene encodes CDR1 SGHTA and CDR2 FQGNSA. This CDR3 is CASSEGAGAETQYF. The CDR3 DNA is TGTGCCAGCAGCGAGGGGGCAGGGGCAGAGACCCAGTACTTC.

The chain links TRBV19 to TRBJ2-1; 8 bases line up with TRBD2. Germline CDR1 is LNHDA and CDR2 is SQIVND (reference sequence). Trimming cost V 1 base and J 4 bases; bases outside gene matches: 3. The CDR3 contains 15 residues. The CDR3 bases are TGTGCCAGTAGTATAGGCGGGAGGTCATACAATGAGCAGTTCTTC. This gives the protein CASSIGGRSYNEQFF.

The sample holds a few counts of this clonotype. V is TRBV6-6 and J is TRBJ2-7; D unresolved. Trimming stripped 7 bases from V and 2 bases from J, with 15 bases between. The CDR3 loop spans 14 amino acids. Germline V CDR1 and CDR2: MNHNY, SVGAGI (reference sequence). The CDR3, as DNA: TGTGCCAGCATGGCGGCTGTTACAACCTACGAGCAGTACTTC. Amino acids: CASMAAVTTYEQYF.

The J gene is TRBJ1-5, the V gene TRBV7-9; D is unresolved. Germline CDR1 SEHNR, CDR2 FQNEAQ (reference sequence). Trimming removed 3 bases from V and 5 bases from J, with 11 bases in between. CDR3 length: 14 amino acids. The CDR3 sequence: CASSFGLEDQPQHF. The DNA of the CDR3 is TGTGCCAGCAGCTTCGGACTCGAGGATCAGCCCCAGCATTTT.

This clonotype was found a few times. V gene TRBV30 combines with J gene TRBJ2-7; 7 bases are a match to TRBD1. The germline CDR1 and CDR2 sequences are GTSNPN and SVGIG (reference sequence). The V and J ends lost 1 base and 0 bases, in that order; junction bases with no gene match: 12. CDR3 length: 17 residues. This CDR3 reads CAWSGNRGLSSSYEQYF. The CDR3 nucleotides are TGTGCCTGGAGTGGGAACAGGGGCCTAAGCAGCTCCTACGAGCAGTACTTC.

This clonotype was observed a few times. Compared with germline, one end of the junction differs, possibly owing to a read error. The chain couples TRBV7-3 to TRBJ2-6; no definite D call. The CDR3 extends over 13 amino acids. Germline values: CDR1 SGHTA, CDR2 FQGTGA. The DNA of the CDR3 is TGTGCCAGCAGCTTGGGTGGGACCAACGTCCTGACTTTC. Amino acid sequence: CASSLGGTNVLTF.

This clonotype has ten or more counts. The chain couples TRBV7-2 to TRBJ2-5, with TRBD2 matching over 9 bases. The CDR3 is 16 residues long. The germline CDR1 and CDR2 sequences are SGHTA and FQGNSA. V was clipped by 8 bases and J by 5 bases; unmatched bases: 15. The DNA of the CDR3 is TGTGCCAGCCTCTCACTGGGGCTAGCGGGATGGGAGACCCAGTACTTC. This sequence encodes CASLSLGLAGWETQYF.

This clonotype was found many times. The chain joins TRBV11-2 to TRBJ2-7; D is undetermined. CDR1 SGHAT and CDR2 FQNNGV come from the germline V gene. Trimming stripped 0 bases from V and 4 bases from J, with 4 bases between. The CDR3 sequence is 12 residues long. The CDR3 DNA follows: TGTGCCAGCAGCTTAGATCAGTACGAGCAGTACGTC. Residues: CASSLDQYEQYV.

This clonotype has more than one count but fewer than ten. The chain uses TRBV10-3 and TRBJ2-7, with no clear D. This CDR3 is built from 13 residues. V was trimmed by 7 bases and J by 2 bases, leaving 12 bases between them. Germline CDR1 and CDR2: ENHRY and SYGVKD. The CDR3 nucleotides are TGTGCCATCAACCAGGAACCCCCCTACGAGCAGTACTTC. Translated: CAINQEPPYEQYF.

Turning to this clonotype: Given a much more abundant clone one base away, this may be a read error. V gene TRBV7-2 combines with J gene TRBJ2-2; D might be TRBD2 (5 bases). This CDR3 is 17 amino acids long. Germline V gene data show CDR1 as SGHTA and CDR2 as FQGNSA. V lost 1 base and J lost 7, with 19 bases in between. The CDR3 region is CASSLGFRGSGSGELFF. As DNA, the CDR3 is TGTGCCAGCAGCTTAGGGTTTCGGGGATCGGGGAGCGGGGAGCTGTTTTTT.

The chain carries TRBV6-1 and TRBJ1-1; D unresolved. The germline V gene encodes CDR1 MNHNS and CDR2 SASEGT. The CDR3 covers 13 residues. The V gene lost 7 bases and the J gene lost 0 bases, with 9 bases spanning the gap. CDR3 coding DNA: TGTGCCAGCACGTATCAGCTGAACACTGAAGCTTTCTTT. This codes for CASTYQLNTEAFF.

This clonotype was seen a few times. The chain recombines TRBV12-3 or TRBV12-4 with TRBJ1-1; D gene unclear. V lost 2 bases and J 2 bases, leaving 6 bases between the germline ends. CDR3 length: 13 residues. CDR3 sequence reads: CASSLPANTEAFF. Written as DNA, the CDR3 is TGTGCCAGCAGTTTACCAGCCAACACTGAAGCTTTCTTT.